This TCR beta chain was sequenced during a study of cytomegalovirus exposure and HLA in healthy donors. Assay used: immunoSEQ multiplex PCR; TCRdb lists only in-frame clones, some missing. The sample holds just over 80,000 clones; approximately 96% are singletons and the top ten take 1.3%. This CDR3 has 18 residues. V gave up 0 bases and J gave up 4 bases, with 20 bases separating them. CDR1 and CDR2 from the germline V gene are SGDLS and YYNGEE. The clonotype was recovered from a young woman in good health and CMV-seronegative. The V gene is TRBV9, the J gene TRBJ2-1, with a tentative D call TRBD2 (6 bases). The sample was PBMCs. CDR3 protein: CASSVGEVGELRYNEQFF. DNA of the CDR3: TGTGCCAGCAGCGTAGGGGAGGTGGGGGAACTTAGATACAATGAGCAGTTCTTC.